A selection of T cell receptor beta chains follows, all from one sample in a study of blood T cell repertoires in COVID-19. Assay used: immunoSEQ multiplex PCR; TCRdb lists only in-frame clones, some missing. Found here are 270,000 or so clones, about 88% of them singletons; the top ten hold roughly 4.5%. Sequencing was carried out using peripheral blood. These receptors all stem from a middle-aged woman who had recovered from COVID-19. CDR3s include the opening cysteine and the closing phenylalanine or tryptophan. Each record gives: J gene, D gene, V gene, clone size, CDR3 protein, CDR3 DNA. The D gene is left open where the match is weak. Clone size, where shown, is once, few, many, or a class for clones that have expanded.

TRBJ2-1,TRBD2,TRBV27,-,CASSPWGGFNEQFF,TGTGCCAGCAGTCCCTGGGGGGGGTTTAATGAGCAGTTCTTC
TRBJ2-1,TRBD1,TRBV7-6,-,CASSPSTGDRVVNEQFF,TGTGCCAGCAGCCCTTCGACGGGGGACAGGGTAGTCAATGAGCAGTTCTTC
TRBJ1-2,-,TRBV12-3/TRBV12-4,-,CASSLFGDSGYTF,TGTGCCAGCAGTTTATTCGGGGATAGCGGCTACACCTTC
TRBJ2-3,-,TRBV9,-,CASSVGHTDTQYF,TGTGCCAGCAGCGTAGGGCACACAGATACGCAGTATTTT
TRBJ2-1,TRBD2,TRBV2,-,CASSGASGDNEQFF,TGTGCCAGCAGTGGGGCTAGCGGGGACAATGAGCAGTTCTTC
TRBJ2-2,TRBD2,TRBV6-4,-,CASSASGGNTGELFF,TGTGCCAGCAGTGCTAGCGGGGGCAACACCGGGGAGCTGTTTTTT
TRBJ2-1,TRBD2,TRBV5-8,-,CASRDRILAGRVREQFF,TGTGCCAGCAGGGATAGGATCCTAGCGGGACGAGTACGGGAGCAGTTCTTC
TRBJ2-5,TRBD1,TRBV18,-,CASSQGQGYETQYF,TGTGCCAGCTCACAGGGACAGGGGTACGAGACCCAGTACTTC
TRBJ2-3,-,TRBV3-1/TRBV3-2,-,CASSQDGGSPTDTQYF,TGTGCCAGCAGCCAAGATGGGGGGTCGCCAACAGATACGCAGTATTTT
TRBJ1-4,-,TRBV5-6,-,CASSSWGFAFATNEKLFF,TGTGCCAGCAGCTCGTGGGGCTTTGCGTTCGCAACTAATGAAAAACTGTTTTTT
TRBJ2-1,-,TRBV5-1,-,CASSLAVSYNEQFF,TGCGCCAGCAGCTTAGCGGTTTCCTACAATGAGCAGTTCTTC
TRBJ2-3,TRBD1,TRBV2,-,CASSRDRGRSDTQYF,TGTGCCAGCAGTAGGGACAGGGGGCGCTCAGATACGCAGTATTTT
TRBJ1-5,-,TRBV12-3/TRBV12-4,-,CASREYSNQPQHF,TGTGCCAGCCGAGAATATAGCAATCAGCCCCAGCATTTT
TRBJ2-1,-,TRBV4-3,once,CASSQDSLAWDEQFF,TGCGCCAGCAGCCAAGATTCCCTAGCCTGGGATGAGCAGTTCTTC
TRBJ2-4,TRBD2,TRBV3-1/TRBV3-2,-,CASSRPGTSNIQYF,TGTGCCAGCAGCCGCCCCGGGACTAGTAACATTCAGTACTTC
TRBJ1-6,TRBD1,TRBV6-1,-,CASSGRDRGTNSPLHF,TGTGCCAGCAGTGGCCGGGACAGGGGGACCAATTCACCCCTCCACTTT
TRBJ1-5,-,TRBV10-2,few,CASSETGPRQPQHF,TGCGCCAGCAGTGAGACAGGTCCTCGTCAGCCCCAGCATTTT
TRBJ1-2,TRBD1,TRBV7-6,-,CASSGDRGIGYTF,TGTGCCAGCAGCGGGGACAGGGGGATTGGCTACACCTTC
TRBJ2-7,TRBD2,TRBV3-1/TRBV3-2,-,CASSQAEGGLAGVNEQYF,TGTGCCAGCAGCCAAGCAGAGGGAGGACTAGCGGGGGTAAACGAGCAGTACTTC
TRBJ2-5,TRBD2,TRBV9,-,CASSVSSGLETQYF,TGTGCCAGCAGCGTTTCTAGCGGCCTAGAGACCCAGTACTTC
TRBJ2-3,TRBD2,TRBV18,-,CASTSSSGGATDTQYF,TGTGCCAGCACCAGTAGTAGCGGGGGGGCCACAGATACGCAGTATTTT
TRBJ2-7,-,TRBV5-1,-,CASSLEGDSSYEQYF,TGCGCCAGCAGCTTGGAGGGGGATAGCTCCTACGAGCAGTACTTC
TRBJ1-5,-,TRBV12-3/TRBV12-4,few,CASSFIRQPQHF,TGTGCCAGCAGTTTTATTCGGCAGCCCCAGCATTTT
TRBJ2-2,TRBD1,TRBV6-5,once,CASSRGSTGELFF,TGTGCCAGCAGCAGGGGGTCAACCGGGGAGCTGTTTTTT
TRBJ1-4,TRBD1,TRBV7-9,-,CASSEPGQNEKLFF,TGTGCCAGCAGCGAACCGGGACAGAATGAAAAACTGTTTTTT
TRBJ2-2,-,TRBV7-7,-,CASSLSFSSRELFF,TGTGCCAGCAGCTTATCTTTTTCTAGCCGGGAGCTGTTTTTT
TRBJ2-1,-,TRBV6-5,-,CASIGLLATNEQFF,TGTGCCAGCATCGGTCTACTAGCAACCAATGAGCAGTTCTTC
TRBJ1-2,-,TRBV14,-,CASSATEYYGYTF,TGTGCCAGCAGCGCAACTGAATACTATGGCTACACCTTC
TRBJ1-3,-,TRBV11-2,-,CASSLGWGAGNTIYF,TGTGCCAGCAGCTTAGGATGGGGCGCCGGAAACACCATATATTTT
TRBJ1-2,-,TRBV6-5,-,CASSYSTAAYGYTF,TGTGCCAGCAGTTACTCGACCGCGGCCTATGGCTACACCTTC
TRBJ2-2,-,TRBV2,-,CASKYRSNTGELFF,TGTGCCAGCAAGTATAGATCGAACACCGGGGAGCTGTTTTTT
TRBJ1-2,-,TRBV7-8,few,CASSLEKGIRANYGYTF,TGTGCCAGCAGCTTAGAAAAGGGGATCAGAGCTAACTATGGCTACACCTTC
TRBJ2-2,-,TRBV7-9,-,CASSSPGQNTGELFF,TGTGCCAGCAGCTCACCTGGACAAAACACCGGGGAGCTGTTTTTT
TRBJ1-4,TRBD1,TRBV10-3,once,CAIRPGQGAEKLFF,TGTGCCATCAGACCGGGACAGGGAGCTGAAAAACTGTTTTTT
TRBJ2-3,-,TRBV12-3/TRBV12-4,-,CASSLDSSDTQYF,TGTGCCAGCAGTTTGGACAGCTCAGATACGCAGTATTTT
TRBJ2-1,TRBD2,TRBV3-1/TRBV3-2,-,CASSQDRAGLYEQFF,TGTGCCAGCAGCCAAGATCGAGCGGGGCTTTATGAGCAGTTCTTC
TRBJ2-7,TRBD2,TRBV7-2,-,CASSLASGVSYEQYF,TGTGCCAGCAGCTTGGCCAGCGGGGTTTCCTACGAGCAGTACTTC
TRBJ1-2,TRBD1,TRBV13,-,CASSSYPGQGASYGYTF,TGTGCCAGCAGCTCTTATCCAGGACAGGGGGCGAGTTATGGCTACACCTTC
TRBJ2-5,TRBD1,TRBV3-1/TRBV3-2,-,CASSPVDRGDETQYF,TGTGCCAGCAGCCCCGTGGACAGGGGTGATGAGACCCAGTACTTC
TRBJ1-1,TRBD1,TRBV5-5,-,CASSLFRDRGAAFF,TGTGCCAGCAGCTTGTTTCGGGACAGGGGGGCGGCTTTCTTT
TRBJ1-2,-,TRBV9,-,CASSVGGWRGYTF,TGTGCCAGCAGCGTTGGAGGGTGGCGTGGCTACACCTTC
TRBJ1-2,-,TRBV19,once,CASSTPRGGYGYTF,TGTGCCAGTAGTACCCCCCGCGGGGGCTATGGCTACACCTTC
TRBJ1-1,TRBD1,TRBV29-1,-,CSAAGTGDRDTEAFF,TGCAGCGCAGCCGGGACAGGGGACAGGGACACTGAAGCTTTCTTT
TRBJ2-7,-,TRBV20-1,-,CSASRTYEQYF,TGCAGTGCTAGCAGAACCTACGAGCAGTACTTC
TRBJ2-3,TRBD2,TRBV5-6,-,CASNWGGARGTQYF,TGTGCCAGCAACTGGGGAGGGGCCCGGGGTACGCAGTATTTT
TRBJ2-3,TRBD2,TRBV4-1,-,CASSLLGLAGLRADTQYF,TGCGCCAGCAGCCTCCTCGGACTAGCGGGTTTGCGGGCAGATACGCAGTATTTT
TRBJ1-1,-,TRBV30,-,CAWRVDSEAFF,TGTGCCTGGAGGGTGGACAGTGAAGCTTTCTTT
TRBJ2-5,TRBD2,TRBV18,-,CASSPGLAGVGQETQYF,TGTGCCAGCTCACCTGGACTAGCGGGAGTTGGTCAAGAGACCCAGTACTTC
TRBJ1-5,-,TRBV12-5,-,CASGPPSGNNQPQHF,TGTGCTAGTGGGCCCCCCTCAGGGAACAATCAGCCCCAGCATTTT
TRBJ2-1,TRBD2,TRBV10-2,-,CASSESLAGFNEQFF,TGCGCCAGCAGTGAGTCGCTAGCGGGATTTAATGAGCAGTTCTTC
TRBJ2-3,TRBD1,TRBV6-5,-,CASSLGQGAGDTQYF,TGTGCCAGCAGCCTAGGACAGGGGGCGGGAGATACGCAGTATTTT
TRBJ1-1,-,TRBV10-1,-,CASSDQQATEAFF,TGCGCCAGCAGTGACCAGCAGGCCACTGAAGCTTTCTTT
TRBJ1-2,TRBD1,TRBV5-4,-,CASSVGQDYGYTF,TGTGCCAGCAGCGTGGGACAGGACTATGGCTACACCTTC
TRBJ1-3,-,TRBV3-1/TRBV3-2,-,CASSPPGNTIYF,TGTGCCAGCAGCCCCCCAGGAAACACCATATATTTT
TRBJ1-1,TRBD1,TRBV6-5,-,CASRPPQGATEAFF,TGTGCCAGCAGACCCCCACAGGGGGCGACTGAAGCTTTCTTT
TRBJ2-3,TRBD2,TRBV7-6,-,CASSFSGTSTDTQYF,TGTGCCAGCAGCTTTAGCGGGACAAGCACAGATACGCAGTATTTT